A single sample gave rise to the 8 T cell receptor beta chains below, sequenced in a study of control samples from healthy donors and cancer patients. Measured with immunoSEQ multiplex PCR; TCRdb has only the in-frame clones, and not every one. The profile shows 100,000 to 150,000 clones, more than 85% of them singletons. The sample taken for sequencing was blood. The receptors were sampled from a man aged 18 to 30 in good health.

This clone has just one count. The chain recombines TRBV6-5 with TRBJ1-2; 9 bases align to TRBD1. The CDR3 is 13 residues long. The V gene's germline CDR1 is MNHEY and CDR2 SVGAGI. V trimming: 6 bases; J trimming: 5 bases; junction bases outside the gene matches: 4. CDR3 in DNA: TGTGCCAGCAGCCGTGACAGGGGGTATGGCTACACCTTC. Translation: CASSRDRGYGYTF.

The chain combines TRBV3-1 (or the pseudogene TRBV3-2) with TRBJ1-3, with D maybe TRBD1 (5 bases). This CDR3 has 14 residues. V lost 5 bases to trimming and J lost 0 bases, with 8 bases between them. CDR1 is LGHDT and CDR2 is YNNKEL in the germline V gene (reference sequence). This CDR3 reads CASSSGTSGNTIYF. The CDR3, as DNA: TGTGCCAGCAGCTCCGGGACCTCTGGAAACACCATATATTTT.

The gene calls are TRBV30 and TRBJ2-2; D gene ambiguous. The germline V gene has CDR1 GTSNPN and CDR2 SVGIG (reference sequence). V lost 3 bases to trimming and J lost 6 bases, with 20 bases between them. The CDR3 extends over 16 amino acids. Written as DNA, the CDR3 is TGTGCCTGGAGAGAAACGGACGTAGATCTCGCCGGGGAGCTGTTTTTT. Encoded protein: CAWRETDVDLAGELFF.

The chain couples TRBV6-2 or TRBV6-3 to TRBJ2-1, with TRBD2 matching over 12 bases. The CDR3 totals 20 residues. From germline, CDR1 is MNHEY and CDR2 SVGEGT. The junction had 13 bases not matched to a gene; V was cut back by 4 bases and J by 0 bases. The CDR3 DNA sequence: TGTGCCAGCAGTTTCCCGACTAGCGGGGGCCACGAAAGCTCCTACAATGAGCAGTTCTTC. It codes for CASSFPTSGGHESSYNEQFF.

This rearrangement joins TRBV7-3 to TRBJ2-6; D uncertain. The CDR3 is made up of 16 amino acids. With 5 bases removed from V and 0 bases from J, the gap between germline ends came to 11 bases. Per germline, CDR1 SGHTA and CDR2 FQGTGA. In nucleotides, the CDR3 is TGTGCCAGCAGCCCCCCCTCCTACTCTGGGGCCAACGTCCTGACTTTC. This gives the protein CASSPPSYSGANVLTF.

V is TRBV7-3 and J is TRBJ1-1, with 7 bases lining up with TRBD1. This CDR3 has 14 residues. Germline-derived CDR1 and CDR2 are SGHTA and FQGTGA. J gave up 3 bases and V 5 bases, and 6 bases lay outside the gene matches. CDR3 residues: CASSLDRADTEAFF. In nucleotides, the CDR3 is TGTGCCAGCAGCCTCGACAGGGCCGACACTGAAGCTTTCTTT.

V usage is TRBV6-5 and J usage is TRBJ1-2; 7 nucleotides line up with TRBD1. This CDR3 has 12 residues. The ends lost 9 bases at V and 6 bases at J; junction bases unmatched: 7. Germline V gene data show CDR1 as MNHEY and CDR2 as SVGAGI. CDR3 protein: CASKTGWNGYTF. The CDR3 DNA reads as TGTGCCAGTAAGACAGGGTGGAATGGCTACACCTTC.

This chain links TRBV6-5 with TRBJ1-6; 9 bases are a match to TRBD1. Germline CDR1 is MNHEY and CDR2 is SVGAGI. The V and J ends lost 6 bases and 8 bases, in that order; junction bases with no gene match: 5. This CDR3 is built from 14 residues. In nucleotides, the CDR3 is TGTGCCAGCAGAACGGACAGGGGAGATTCACCCCTCCACTTT. It encodes CASRTDRGDSPLHF.